This T cell receptor beta chain was identified during a study of human T cells and chemical hapten exposure (dated by TCRdb to 2020 to 2023). For the wider study: For sensitization, 2% DPC in acetone was applied to a roughly 2 cm by roughly 2 cm area of upper inner arm skin. Weekly therapeutic DPC doses were additionally applied to the scalp of patients throughout the approximately 24-week study period. The patient cohort, mostly female, included alopecia areata with under or over 50% scalp involvement, alopecia totalis and alopecia universalis. Libraries were pooled for sequencing, and variation in per-sample TCR yields was attributed mainly to small differences in library volumes within the pool. This study followed changes in the peripheral blood TCR repertoire in vivo during primary and secondary sensitization of alopecia patients to the hapten diphenylcyclopropenone (DPC). Blood for TCR sequencing was provided by twenty-nine alopecia patients at one to four time points (pre-sensitization, 2, 6 and 24 weeks). Blood samples were taken from patients before sensitization (week 0) and at 2, 6 and about 24 weeks after DPC sensitization. Patch testing was done on the upper back using Finn chambers containing 0.01% DPC, and results were scored after 6 days according to International Contact Dermatitis Research Group standards.

Libraries were prepared through RACE. These reads were obtained on a NextSeq 500. During library preparation, unique molecular identifiers were attached to individual cDNA molecules so that TCRs could be counted in a quantitative, reproducible way. Each blood RNA sample was used to sequence both TCR alpha and TCR beta chains. The paper's processing steps were these. A median of around 96,000 TCRs per sample was observed, with a range of about 20,000 to 690,600. The Decombinator software suite was used to annotate V, J and CDR3 in the TCR reads. For PS versus PT1 abundance plots, all samples were subsampled to the same number of TCRs (28,000). Expanded TCRs were defined as absent before sensitization and observed at least eight times at the 2-week time point. TCRdb trimmed the raw reads at Q25, called clones with MiXCR and kept productive beta chains. Identical CDR3 proteins give one entry, which carries the most common genes and DNA. In this record, the V and J calls reflect TCRdb's handling and not the investigators' own analysis. For this sample the table gives nearly 110,000 distinct CDR3 sequences, of which around 12% were detected only once. Over 1.5% of the sample goes to the ten largest clones.

About this clonotype itself: Its antigen target is currently unknown. No base quality information exists; no much larger clone differs at one position.

The time point label here, explained by the study, means: pre-sensitization, week 0. The sample's treatment or condition label, in plain terms: therapeutic diphenylcyclopropenone sensitization with weekly scalp DPC. At every patch-test visit, the blood draw took place before the patch test was put on. Patients were considered eligible if aged 18 to 70, diagnosed with alopecia and deemed suitable for DPC therapy, and patients were excluded if pregnant. Total RNA was extracted from unfractionated whole blood that had been collected in Tempus Blood RNA tubes. Beyond this particular receptor, the publication reports: DPC sensitization did not change the number of TCRs with a frequency above 1 in 1000, and there was no evidence of changes in global repertoire structure. A positive correlation was found between the number of PT1 expanded TCRs and patch test score, with significance reached at thresholds 8, 16 and 32 but not 4. Expanded TCRs formed significantly more large CDR3 similarity clusters than pre-sensitization or healthy control sets, consistent with antigen-driven responses. Because every patient had alopecia, a presumed autoimmune disease, the patients' immune response might differ from that of healthy individuals. After repeated subsampling, changes were observed in the strength of the expansion versus patch-test correlation and in the threshold at which the correlation became significant.

The germline V gene gives CDR1 as LGHNA and CDR2 as YNFKEQ. The CDR3 sequence holds 16 residues, the cysteine and phenylalanine included. Only the CDR3 region is kept as DNA, spanning 48 bases read in frame from base 1. Clipping removes 0 bases from V and 6 bases from J, with 10 as the unmatched junction base count. The V and J genes are TRBV4-2 and TRBJ2-7, with 8 middle bases fitting TRBD2. The sample in question was whole blood, obtained in connection with sensitization to the hapten diphenylcyclopropenone (DPC). The TCR was taken from a woman between 50 and 59 years old with alopecia areata. Some clones in this sample may be carry-over from other donors' samples. The DNA reads as follows: TGTGCCAGCAGCCAAGACGACGGACGGGGGGGCGGCGAGCAGTACTTC. This sequence encodes CASSQDDGRGGGEQYF.